These 20 T cell receptor beta chains share one sample of origin, sequenced in a study of shared clonotypes between healthy human individuals. Sequenced by immunoSEQ multiplex PCR; TCRdb stores in-frame clones only, minus some. The sample records approximately 2.5 million clones, over 85% being singletons. Sequencing was done on a sample of naive CD4+ T cells from PBMCs. As for subset: CD45RA+ positively selected. Every receptor here comes from a man aged 18-30 years in good health. Some clones in this sample may be carry-over from other donors' samples.

Points on this clone: A read error may account for a junction end that differs from germline. The gene calls are TRBV7-2 and TRBJ2-3; no reliable D call. The CDR3 has 12 residues. Germline V gives CDR1 SGHTA, CDR2 FQGNSA. The CDR3 bases are TGTGCCAGCAGCTTAGCGCCCTTTCCTCTGGATTTT. Amino acid sequence: CASSLAPFPLDF.

The chain carries TRBV18 and TRBJ1-1; D is ambiguous. CDR1 KGHSH and CDR2 LQKENI come from the germline V gene. This CDR3 contains 13 residues. Trimming stripped 5 bases from V and 1 base from J, with 8 bases between. The CDR3 DNA reads TGTGCCAGCTCAGCTTCAGGGAACACTGAAGCTTTCTTT. Its translation: CASSASGNTEAFF.

The rearrangement links TRBV5-5 to TRBJ2-7; 8 positions match TRBD2. The CDR3 is 16 amino acids. V lost 5 bases, J lost 0 bases, and 10 bases stayed unmatched. Germline loops: CDR1 SGHKS, CDR2 YYEKEE (reference sequence). CDR3 in amino acids: CASSYFSGASSYEQYF. CDR3 DNA sequence: TGTGCCAGCAGTTACTTTAGCGGGGCGAGCTCCTACGAGCAGTACTTC.

Concerning this clone: The same CDR3 arises from other DNA sequences in this sample as well. The chain is built from TRBV7-9 and TRBJ1-4; 8 bases match TRBD1. CDR3 length: 14 residues. In germline, CDR1 is SEHNR, CDR2 FQNEAQ (reference sequence). After removal of 5 bases from V and 7 bases from J, the junction contained 6 bases not matched to a gene. The CDR3 region is CASSPQGVGEKLFF. In DNA, the CDR3 is TGTGCCAGCAGCCCACAGGGGGTTGGTGAAAAACTGTTTTTT.

The rearrangement uses TRBV6-6 and TRBJ1-5; D is undetermined. Germline values: CDR1 MNHNY, CDR2 SVGAGI (reference sequence). Trimming took off 6 bases at V and 6 bases at J, with 18 bases between the two ends. This CDR3 has 15 amino acids. CDR3 in amino acids: CASRPGLARTQPQHF. In DNA, the CDR3 is TGTGCCAGCAGGCCCGGCCTTGCGCGCACTCAGCCCCAGCATTTT.

The V and J genes are TRBV5-5 and TRBJ1-3; TRBD1 matches 10 bases. The CDR3 is 15 amino acids. Per germline, CDR1 SGHKS and CDR2 YYEKEE (reference sequence). V dropped 4 bases and J dropped 5; count of bases not matched to a gene: 6. CDR3 residues: CASSTGQGGRNTIYF. DNA for the CDR3: TGTGCCAGCAGCACCGGACAGGGGGGTAGAAACACCATATATTTT.

The J gene is TRBJ1-5, the V gene TRBV19; 9 bases are a match to TRBD1. The CDR3 has 14 residues. The V and J ends lost 5 bases and 7 bases, in that order; junction bases with no gene match: 6. Germline CDR1 is LNHDA and CDR2 is SQIVND (reference sequence). The CDR3 sequence is CASSVQGALQPQHF. The DNA for the CDR3 is TGTGCCAGTAGTGTACAGGGGGCTTTACAGCCCCAGCATTTT.

The J gene is TRBJ1-2, the V gene TRBV5-1; D gene ambiguous. The V gene's germline CDR1 is SGHRS and CDR2 YFSETQ. The length of the CDR3 is 14 residues. Trimming took off 2 bases at V and 2 bases at J, with 10 bases between the two ends. The DNA of the CDR3 is TGCGCCAGCAGCTTCGGCAGTTTGAACTATGGCTACACCTTC. Translation: CASSFGSLNYGYTF.

V and J are TRBV6-6 and TRBJ2-7, with 8 positions matching TRBD1. CDR1 is MNHNY and CDR2 is SVGAGI in the germline V gene (reference sequence). The ends lost 5 bases at V and 7 bases at J; junction bases unmatched: 10. The CDR3 contains 14 residues. CDR3 sequence: CASSPRTGKEEQYF. The CDR3 region has the DNA TGTGCCAGCAGTCCACGGACAGGGAAGGAAGAGCAGTACTTC.

This chain connects TRBV7-2 to TRBJ2-1; D is perhaps TRBD2 (6 bases). The CDR3 totals 14 residues. V was clipped by 2 bases and J by 3 bases, with 8 bases between them. Per the germline V gene, CDR1 is SGHTA and CDR2 is FQGNSA. The CDR3 protein is CASSLSGFYNEQFF. The CDR3 region has the DNA TGTGCCAGCAGCTTAAGCGGGTTCTACAATGAGCAGTTCTTC.

On this clone itself: The identical CDR3 is also encoded by other nucleotide sequences in the sample. This rearrangement joins TRBV5-1 to TRBJ2-2; D unclear. The V gene lost 0 bases and the J gene lost 6 bases, with 6 bases spanning the gap. The V gene's germline CDR1 is SGHRS and CDR2 YFSETQ. The CDR3 consists of 13 residues. The CDR3 coding sequence is TGCGCCAGCAGCTTGGAGCTGGCCGGGGAGCTGTTTTTT. Protein product: CASSLELAGELFF.

V gene TRBV6-5 combines with J gene TRBJ1-1; D remains ambiguous. CDR1 MNHEY and CDR2 SVGAGI come from the germline V gene. The CDR3 spans 11 residues. Trimming removed 4 bases from V and 11 bases from J, with 11 bases in between. The CDR3 nucleotides are TGTGCCAGCAGTTCAAGTATGGGGGCTTTCTTT. As protein: CASSSSMGAFF.

The CDR3: CAIRGDPFGPQHF. The CDR3, as DNA: TGTGCCATCAGGGGGGATCCATTCGGGCCCCAGCATTTT. The chain employs TRBV10-3 and TRBJ1-5; D possibly corresponds to TRBD1 (5 bases). CDR3 size: 13 residues. V lost 6 bases and J 9 bases, leaving 15 bases between the germline ends. Germline V gene lookup returns CDR1 ENHRY and CDR2 SYGVKD.

The V gene is TRBV19, the J gene TRBJ2-2; 8 bases are shared with TRBD2. In germline, CDR1 is LNHDA, CDR2 SQIVND (reference sequence). This CDR3 has 16 amino acids. After removal of 2 bases from V and 0 bases from J, the junction contained 2 bases not matched to a gene. The CDR3 loop reads CASSIPGGPNTGELFF. As DNA, the CDR3 is TGTGCCAGTAGTATACCGGGGGGGCCGAACACCGGGGAGCTGTTTTTT.

The sample holds a few counts of this clone. This chain connects TRBV6-1 to TRBJ2-2; 7 bases are shared with TRBD1. J was trimmed by 4 bases and V by 5 bases; bases with no gene match: 4. Germline-derived CDR1 and CDR2 are MNHNS and SASEGT. This CDR3 has 14 residues. The CDR3 sequence: CASSMRQGTGELFF. CDR3 sequence (DNA): TGTGCCAGCAGTATGCGACAGGGCACCGGGGAGCTGTTTTTT.

V and J are TRBV7-2 and TRBJ2-5; D possibly matches TRBD1 or TRBD2 (5 bases each). Germline-derived CDR1 and CDR2 are SGHTA and FQGNSA. The CDR3 extends over 14 amino acids. Trimming cost V 4 bases and J 2 bases, with 11 bases left between them. In DNA form, the CDR3 reads TGTGCCAGCAGCTACCGGGACGGGCAAGAGACCCAGTACTTC. This encodes CASSYRDGQETQYF.

This clone has only a few counts. The chain employs TRBV30 and TRBJ1-5; TRBD1 is a possible D gene (5 bases). The CDR3 extends over 13 amino acids. Germline assignment: CDR1 GTSNPN and CDR2 SVGIG (reference sequence). The germline V and J ends were trimmed by 0 bases and 4 bases, with 7 bases remaining between them. The CDR3 loop reads CAWSVEGNQPQHF. Here the CDR3 DNA reads TGTGCCTGGAGTGTCGAGGGGAATCAGCCCCAGCATTTT.

The sample holds one count of this clone. This CDR3 is CASSTGRAGYQPQHF. The DNA of the CDR3 is TGTGCCAGCAGTACTGGACGGGCTGGGTATCAGCCCCAGCATTTT. The chain couples TRBV28 to TRBJ1-5, with unresolved D. The CDR3 has 15 amino acids. The V and J ends lost 5 bases and 5 bases respectively, with 16 bases between them. The germline V gene encodes CDR1 MDHEN and CDR2 SYDVKM.

This chain uses TRBV5-8 with TRBJ1-1; unclear D gene. CDR1 and CDR2 from the germline V gene are SGHTS and YDEGEE. CDR3 length equals 14 residues. Trimming pared 1 base from V and 4 bases from J, leaving 11 bases between. The DNA for the CDR3 is TGTGCCAGCAGCTTGTTCCTTGCGGCCACTGAAGCTTTCTTT. Its protein is CASSLFLAATEAFF.

The V gene is TRBV10-3, the J gene TRBJ2-1; D is ambiguous. The CDR3 is 11 residues long. The ends were cut back, 4 bases at V and 8 bases at J, with 6 bases in the middle. CDR1 and CDR2 (germline): ENHRY, SYGVKD. In DNA form, the CDR3 reads TGTGCCATCAGTGGGTCCGATGAGCAGTTCTTC. Encoded protein: CAISGSDEQFF.